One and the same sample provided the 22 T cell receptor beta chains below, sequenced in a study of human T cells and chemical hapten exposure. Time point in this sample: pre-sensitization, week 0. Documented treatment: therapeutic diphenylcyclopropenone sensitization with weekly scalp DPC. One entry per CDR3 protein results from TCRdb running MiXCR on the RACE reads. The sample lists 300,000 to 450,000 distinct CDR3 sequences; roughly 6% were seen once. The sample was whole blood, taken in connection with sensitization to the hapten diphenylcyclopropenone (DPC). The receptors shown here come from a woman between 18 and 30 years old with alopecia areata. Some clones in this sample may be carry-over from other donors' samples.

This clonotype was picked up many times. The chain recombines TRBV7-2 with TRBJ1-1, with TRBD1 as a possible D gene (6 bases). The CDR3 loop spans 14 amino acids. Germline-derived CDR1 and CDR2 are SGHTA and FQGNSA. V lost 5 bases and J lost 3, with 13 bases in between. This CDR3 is CASSLRTEHTEAFF. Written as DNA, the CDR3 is TGTGCCAGCAGCCTTAGGACAGAACACACTGAAGCTTTCTTT.

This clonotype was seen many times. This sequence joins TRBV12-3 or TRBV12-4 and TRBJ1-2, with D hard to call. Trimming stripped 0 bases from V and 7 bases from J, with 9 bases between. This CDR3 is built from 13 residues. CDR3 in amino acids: CASSLAGTAGYTF. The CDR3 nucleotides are TGTGCCAGCAGTTTAGCGGGAACAGCTGGCTACACCTTC.

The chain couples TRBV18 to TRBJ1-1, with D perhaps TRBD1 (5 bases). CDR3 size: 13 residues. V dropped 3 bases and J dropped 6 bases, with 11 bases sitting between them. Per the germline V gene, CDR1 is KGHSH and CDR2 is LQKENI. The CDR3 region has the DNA TGTGCCAGCTCACCTATGGCGGGGGCTGAAGCTTTCTTT. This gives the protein CASSPMAGAEAFF.

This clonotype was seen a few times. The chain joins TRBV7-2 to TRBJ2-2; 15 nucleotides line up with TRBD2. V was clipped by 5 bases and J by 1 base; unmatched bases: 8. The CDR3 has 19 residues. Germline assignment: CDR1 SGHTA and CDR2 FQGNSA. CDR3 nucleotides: TGTGCCAGCAGCCGAGGGACTAGCGGGGGGCGGAAGAACACCGGGGAGCTGTTTTTT. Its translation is CASSRGTSGGRKNTGELFF.

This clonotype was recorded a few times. CDR3 bases: TGTGCCAGCAGTTACGGCAATACAGGGGGCACAGATACGCAGTATTTT. Its protein is CASSYGNTGGTDTQYF. The chain links TRBV6-5 to TRBJ2-3, with 7 bases fitting TRBD1. From germline, CDR1 is MNHEY and CDR2 SVGAGI. This CDR3 has 16 residues. V dropped 2 bases and J dropped 1; count of bases not matched to a gene: 6.

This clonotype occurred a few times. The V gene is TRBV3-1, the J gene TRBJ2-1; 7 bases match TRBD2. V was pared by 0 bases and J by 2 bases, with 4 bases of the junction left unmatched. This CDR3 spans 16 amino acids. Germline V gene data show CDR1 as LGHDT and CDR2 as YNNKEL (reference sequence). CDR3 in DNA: TGTGCCAGCAGCCAAGACCCCAGCGGGGCCTACAATGAGCAGTTCTTC. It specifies CASSQDPSGAYNEQFF.

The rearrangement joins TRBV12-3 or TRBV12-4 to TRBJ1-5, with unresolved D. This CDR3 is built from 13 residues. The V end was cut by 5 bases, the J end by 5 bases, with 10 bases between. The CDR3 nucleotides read TGTGCCAGCAGTCCCTTAAATGATCAGCCCCAGCATTTT. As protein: CASSPLNDQPQHF.

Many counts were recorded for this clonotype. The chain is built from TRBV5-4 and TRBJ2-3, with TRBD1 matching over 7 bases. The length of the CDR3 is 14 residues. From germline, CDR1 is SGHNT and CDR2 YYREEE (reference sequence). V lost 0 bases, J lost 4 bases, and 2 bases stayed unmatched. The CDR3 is CASSLEQGSDTQYF. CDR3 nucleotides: TGTGCCAGCAGCTTGGAACAGGGGTCAGATACGCAGTATTTT.

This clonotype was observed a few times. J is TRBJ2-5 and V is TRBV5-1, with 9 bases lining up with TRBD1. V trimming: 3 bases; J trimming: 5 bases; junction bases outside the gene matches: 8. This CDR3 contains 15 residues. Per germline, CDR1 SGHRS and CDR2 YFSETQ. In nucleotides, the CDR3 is TGCGCCAGCAGCTCGGGACAGGGTCCGTGGGAGACCCAGTACTTC. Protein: CASSSGQGPWETQYF. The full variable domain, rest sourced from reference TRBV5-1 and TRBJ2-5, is KAGVTQTPRYLIKTRGQQVTLSCSPISGHRSVSWYQQTPGQGLQFLFEYFSETQRNKGNFPGRFSGRQFSNSRSEMNVSTLELGDSALYLCASSSGQGPWETQYFGPGTRLLVL.

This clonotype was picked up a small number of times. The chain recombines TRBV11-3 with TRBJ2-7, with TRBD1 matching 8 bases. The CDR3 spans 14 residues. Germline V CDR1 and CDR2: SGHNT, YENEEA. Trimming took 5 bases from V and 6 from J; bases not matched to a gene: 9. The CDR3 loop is CASSPGGPQSEQYF. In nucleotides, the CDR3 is TGTGCCAGCAGCCCAGGGGGCCCTCAATCCGAGCAGTACTTC.

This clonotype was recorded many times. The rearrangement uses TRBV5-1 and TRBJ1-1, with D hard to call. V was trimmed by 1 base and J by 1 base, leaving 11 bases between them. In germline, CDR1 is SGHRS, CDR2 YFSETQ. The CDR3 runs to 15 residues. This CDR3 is CASSLKAGRNTEAFF. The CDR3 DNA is TGCGCCAGCAGCTTGAAGGCAGGAAGGAACACTGAAGCTTTCTTT.

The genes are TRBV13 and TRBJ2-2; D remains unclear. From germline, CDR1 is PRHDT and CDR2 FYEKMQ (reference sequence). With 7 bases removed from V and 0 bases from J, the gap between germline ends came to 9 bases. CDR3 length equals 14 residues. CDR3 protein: CASTSEANTGELFF. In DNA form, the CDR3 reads TGTGCCAGCACCTCAGAAGCGAACACCGGGGAGCTGTTTTTT.

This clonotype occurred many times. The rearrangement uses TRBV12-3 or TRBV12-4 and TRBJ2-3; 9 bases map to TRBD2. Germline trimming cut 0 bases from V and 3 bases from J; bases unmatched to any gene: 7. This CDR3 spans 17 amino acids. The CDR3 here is CASSLAWLAGLTDTQYF. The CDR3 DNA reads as TGTGCCAGCAGTTTAGCGTGGCTAGCGGGGCTAACAGATACGCAGTATTTT.

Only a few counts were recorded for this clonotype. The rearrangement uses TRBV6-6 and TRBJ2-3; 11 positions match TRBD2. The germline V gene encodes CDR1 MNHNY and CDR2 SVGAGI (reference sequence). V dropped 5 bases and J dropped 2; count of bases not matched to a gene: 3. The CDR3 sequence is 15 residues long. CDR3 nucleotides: TGTGCCAGCAGTCTACTAGCGGGGGTCACAGATACGCAGTATTTT. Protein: CASSLLAGVTDTQYF.

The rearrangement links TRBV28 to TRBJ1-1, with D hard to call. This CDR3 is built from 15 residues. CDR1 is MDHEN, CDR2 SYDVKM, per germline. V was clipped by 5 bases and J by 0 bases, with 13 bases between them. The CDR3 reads CASSTPVGLNTEAFF. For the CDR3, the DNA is TGTGCCAGCAGTACCCCCGTCGGATTGAACACTGAAGCTTTCTTT.

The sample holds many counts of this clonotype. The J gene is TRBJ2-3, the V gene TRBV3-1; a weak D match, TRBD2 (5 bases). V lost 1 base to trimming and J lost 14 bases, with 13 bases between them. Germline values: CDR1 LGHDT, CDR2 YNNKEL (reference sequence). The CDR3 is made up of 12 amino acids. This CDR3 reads CASSQAQTTAYF. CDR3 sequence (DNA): TGTGCCAGCAGCCAAGCACAGACTACTGCGTATTTT.

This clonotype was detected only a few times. The CDR3 nucleotides are TGTGCCATCAGCGGTTGGGACACTACCTACGAGCAGTACTTC. Translated, it gives CAISGWDTTYEQYF. V and J are TRBV10-3 and TRBJ2-7; tentatively, D is TRBD1 (6 bases). This CDR3 spans 14 amino acids. V lost 6 bases, J lost 2 bases, and 14 bases lay in between. Germline assignment: CDR1 ENHRY and CDR2 SYGVKD.

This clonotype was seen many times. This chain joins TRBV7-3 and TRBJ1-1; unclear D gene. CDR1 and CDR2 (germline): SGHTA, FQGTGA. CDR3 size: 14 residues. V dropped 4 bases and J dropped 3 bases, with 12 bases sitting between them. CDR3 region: CASSSNPGDTEAFF. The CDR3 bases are TGTGCCAGCAGCTCCAATCCGGGAGACACTGAAGCTTTCTTT.

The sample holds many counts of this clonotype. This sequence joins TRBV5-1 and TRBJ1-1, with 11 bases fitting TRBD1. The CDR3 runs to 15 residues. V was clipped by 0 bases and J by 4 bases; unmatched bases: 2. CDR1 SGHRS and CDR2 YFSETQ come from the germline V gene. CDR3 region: CASSLEGTGGTEAFF. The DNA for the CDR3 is TGCGCCAGCAGCTTGGAAGGGACAGGGGGCACTGAAGCTTTCTTT.

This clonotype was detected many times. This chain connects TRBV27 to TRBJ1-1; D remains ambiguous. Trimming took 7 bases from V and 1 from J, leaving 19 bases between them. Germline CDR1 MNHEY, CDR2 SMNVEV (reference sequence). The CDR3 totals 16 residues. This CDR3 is CASNAGWGDGNTEAFF. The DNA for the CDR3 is TGTGCCAGCAATGCCGGGTGGGGAGATGGGAACACTGAAGCTTTCTTT.

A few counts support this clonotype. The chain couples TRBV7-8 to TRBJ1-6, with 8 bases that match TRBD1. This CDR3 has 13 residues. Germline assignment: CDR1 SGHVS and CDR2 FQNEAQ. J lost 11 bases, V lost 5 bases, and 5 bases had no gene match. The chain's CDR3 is CASSRGQGPPLHF. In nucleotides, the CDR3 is TGTGCCAGCAGCCGAGGACAGGGACCACCCCTCCACTTT. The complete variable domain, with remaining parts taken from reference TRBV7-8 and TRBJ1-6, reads GAGVSQSPRYKVAKRGQDVALRCDPISGHVSLFWYQQALGQGPEFLTYFQNEAQLDKSGLPSDRFFAERPEGSVSTLKIQRTQQEDSAVYLCASSRGQGPPLHFGNGTRLTVT.

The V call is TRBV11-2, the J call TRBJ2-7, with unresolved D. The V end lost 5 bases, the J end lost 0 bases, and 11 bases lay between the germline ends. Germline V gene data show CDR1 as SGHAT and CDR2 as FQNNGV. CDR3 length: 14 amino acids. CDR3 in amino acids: CASSPVPSSYEQYF. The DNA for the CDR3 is TGTGCCAGCAGCCCCGTTCCGAGCTCCTACGAGCAGTACTTC. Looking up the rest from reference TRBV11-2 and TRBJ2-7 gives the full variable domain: EAGVAQSPRYKIIEKRQSVAFWCNPISGHATLYWYQQILGQGPKLLIQFQNNGVVDDSQLPKDRFSAERLKGVDSTLKIQPAKLEDSAVYLCASSPVPSSYEQYFGPGTRLTVT.